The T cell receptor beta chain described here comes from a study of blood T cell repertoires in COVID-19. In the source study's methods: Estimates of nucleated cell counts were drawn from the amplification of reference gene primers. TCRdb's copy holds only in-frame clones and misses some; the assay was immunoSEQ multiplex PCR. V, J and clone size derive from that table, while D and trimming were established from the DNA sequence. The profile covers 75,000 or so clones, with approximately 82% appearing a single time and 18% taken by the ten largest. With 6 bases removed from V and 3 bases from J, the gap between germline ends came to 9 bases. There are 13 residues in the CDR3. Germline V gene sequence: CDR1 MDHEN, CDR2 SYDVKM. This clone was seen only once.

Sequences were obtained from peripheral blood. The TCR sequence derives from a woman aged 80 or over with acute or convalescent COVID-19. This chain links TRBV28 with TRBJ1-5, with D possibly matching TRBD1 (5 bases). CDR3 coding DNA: TGTGCCAGCAGAGGGGTGAACAATCAGCCCCAGCATTTT. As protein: CASRGVNNQPQHF. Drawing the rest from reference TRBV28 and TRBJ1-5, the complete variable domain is DVKVTQSSRYLVKRTGEKVFLECVQDMDHENMFWYRQDPGLGLRLIYFSYDVKMKEKGDIPEGYSVSREKKERFSLILESASTNQTSMYLCASRGVNNQPQHFGDGTRLSIL.